This T cell receptor beta chain was identified during a study of T-cell memory formation after mild COVID-19. Study context: TCR clusters showed largely donor specificity.

From 5'RACE with constant-segment primers came TCR alpha and TCR beta cDNA libraries that carried sample barcodes and UMIs. One entry per CDR3 protein, called by TCRdb with MiXCR from the 5' RACE reads. The sample lists about 410,000 distinct CDR3 sequences; over 15% were seen once. Germline V CDR1 and CDR2: LGHNA, YSLEER. The CDR3 contains 17 residues. This clonotype was seen more than once but under ten times. A read error may produce the germline difference seen at one junction end. The clonotype was recovered from a man aged 18 to 30 who had mild COVID-19 (a few samples of this study predate the infection). Cell type and time point are not known. The rearrangement uses TRBV4-3 and TRBJ2-2, with D maybe TRBD2 (5 bases). The sequencing sample was made of PBMCs or a T cell subset sorted from them (not recorded which). CDR3 nucleotides: TGCGCCAGCAGCCCATTCCCCGGGAATGGAAACACCGGGGAGCGGTTTTTT. This translates into CASSPFPGNGNTGERFF.